A selection of T cell receptor beta chains follows, all from one sample in a study of T cells in Graves' hyperthyroidism and ophthalmopathy. TCRdb redid the calling of the multiplex PCR reads with MiXCR, one entry per CDR3 protein. The sample records about 720,000 distinct CDR3 sequences, 15% to 20% being singletons. Source material: blood. The origin of the receptors is a woman in her forties or fifties with Graves' hyperthyroidism that later progressed to Graves' ophthalmopathy. The CDR3 runs from the conserved cysteine through the conserved F or W. Fields, in order: V gene, clone size, D gene, J gene, CDR3 protein, CDR3 DNA. A D gene is named only where the DNA matches it firmly. Some rows mark clone size as missing; the rest say once, few, many or name a class of expanded clone.

v_gene: TRBV19; abundance: .; d_gene: .; j_gene: TRBJ1-5; CDR3aa: CASSIQGQPQHF; CDR3nt: TGTGCCAGTAGTATCCAAGGGCAGCCCCAGCATTTT
v_gene: TRBV20-1; abundance: .; d_gene: TRBD2; j_gene: TRBJ2-3; CDR3aa: CSARTRKAGVTDTQCF; CDR3nt: TGCAGTGCCCGGACACGGAAAGCGGGGGTCACAGATACGCAGTGTTTT
v_gene: TRBV12-3/TRBV12-4; abundance: few; d_gene: TRBD1; j_gene: TRBJ1-1; CDR3aa: CASSFGTGGREAFF; CDR3nt: TGTGCCAGCAGTTTCGGGACAGGGGGACGTGAAGCTTTCTTT
v_gene: TRBV20-1; abundance: few; d_gene: .; j_gene: TRBJ2-7; CDR3aa: CSAQALMGLYF; CDR3nt: TGCAGTGCTCAAGCGTTAATGGGGCTGTACTTC
v_gene: TRBV9; abundance: .; d_gene: .; j_gene: TRBJ1-1; CDR3aa: CASSVDRATEAFF; CDR3nt: TGTGCCAGCAGCGTAGACAGGGCCACTGAAGCTTTCTTT
v_gene: TRBV29-1; abundance: .; d_gene: .; j_gene: TRBJ2-1; CDR3aa: CSVLAGTVTRTGEFF; CDR3nt: TGCAGCGTTCTTGCCGGGACAGTCACCCGTACGGGGGAGTTCTTC
v_gene: TRBV11-2; abundance: .; d_gene: .; j_gene: TRBJ1-5; CDR3aa: CASTRTQGLIQGQPQHF; CDR3nt: TGTGCCAGCACCCGCACCCAGGGGCTGATTCAGGGACAGCCCCAGCATTTT
v_gene: TRBV4-1; abundance: few; d_gene: TRBD1; j_gene: TRBJ2-2; CDR3aa: CASSPKSAGGASGELFF; CDR3nt: TGCGCCAGCAGCCCAAAATCGGCAGGGGGCGCGTCCGGGGAGCTGTTTTTT
v_gene: TRBV28; abundance: many; d_gene: TRBD2; j_gene: TRBJ2-2; CDR3aa: CASSIDPGGANTGELFF; CDR3nt: TGTGCCAGCAGTATAGATCCGGGGGGGGCGAACACCGGGGAGCTGTTTTTT
v_gene: TRBV14; abundance: .; d_gene: .; j_gene: TRBJ1-2; CDR3aa: CASSQRPNYGYTF; CDR3nt: TGTGCCAGCAGCCAGCGGCCTAACTATGGCTACACCTTC
v_gene: TRBV19; abundance: .; d_gene: .; j_gene: TRBJ1-5; CDR3aa: CASRGLLNQPQHF; CDR3nt: TGTGCCAGTAGGGGACTTCTCAATCAGCCCCAGCATTTT
v_gene: TRBV2; abundance: many; d_gene: TRBD2; j_gene: TRBJ2-3; CDR3aa: CASNPGLAETDTQYF; CDR3nt: TGTGCCAGCAACCCAGGACTAGCGGAAACAGATACGCAGTATTTT
v_gene: TRBV29-1; abundance: few; d_gene: TRBD1; j_gene: TRBJ2-5; CDR3aa: CSLGTGAQETQYF; CDR3nt: TGCAGCCTCGGGACAGGGGCGCAAGAGACCCAGTACTTC
v_gene: TRBV19; abundance: .; d_gene: TRBD1; j_gene: TRBJ2-7; CDR3aa: CASSTTGLNEQYF; CDR3nt: TGTGCCAGTAGTACGACAGGGCTCAACGAGCAGTACTTC
v_gene: TRBV4-1; abundance: .; d_gene: TRBD1; j_gene: TRBJ2-1; CDR3aa: CASSQDSLGTVYNEQFF; CDR3nt: TGCGCCAGCAGCCAAGATTCTTTAGGGACAGTCTACAATGAGCAGTTCTTC
v_gene: TRBV7-9; abundance: .; d_gene: TRBD1; j_gene: TRBJ2-3; CDR3aa: CASSPRTGGVTDTQYF; CDR3nt: TGTGCCAGCAGCCCTCGGACAGGGGGCGTCACAGATACGCAGTATTTT
v_gene: TRBV2; abundance: many; d_gene: .; j_gene: TRBJ1-2; CDR3aa: CASSEIKGARTDQYGYTF; CDR3nt: TGTGCCAGCAGTGAGATTAAAGGTGCGAGGACAGATCAATATGGCTACACCTTC
v_gene: TRBV2; abundance: .; d_gene: .; j_gene: TRBJ2-1; CDR3aa: CASNSRERSDEQFF; CDR3nt: TGTGCCAGCAATTCCAGGGAGCGGAGTGATGAGCAGTTCTTC